The 4 T cell receptor beta chains given below trace back to one sample, sequenced in a study of T cells expressing NK-cell markers. TCRdb reprocessed the 5' RACE reads and keeps a single row for each CDR3 protein, giving no DNA. This sample contains approximately 550,000 distinct CDR3 sequences. The sequenced sample was blood T cells: a sorted CD56 or NKG2C T cell subset, CD4+ or CD8+ T cells, or bulk PBMC T cells (not recorded which). The receptor source for this set is a man aged 18 to 30 in good health.

V and J are TRBV5-1 and TRBJ1-1; TCRdb lists TRBD1, though no DNA is available to test this call. The CDR3 runs to 14 residues. The germline CDR1 and CDR2 sequences are SGHRS and YFSETQ. CDR3 in amino acids: CASRGNRDNTEAFF. The complete variable domain, with remaining parts taken from reference TRBV5-1 and TRBJ1-1, reads KAGVTQTPRYLIKTRGQQVTLSCSPISGHRSVSWYQQTPGQGLQFLFEYFSETQRNKGNFPGRFSGRQFSNSRSEMNVSTLELGDSALYLCASRGNRDNTEAFFGQGTRLTVV.

This chain links TRBV6-5 with TRBJ2-5; absent DNA, TCRdb's TRBD2 call cannot be checked. Per the germline V gene, CDR1 is MNHEY and CDR2 is SVGAGI. CDR3 length equals 12 residues. CDR3 residues: CASMALRGPQYF.

V gene TRBV12-3 or TRBV12-4 combines with J gene TRBJ2-7; TCRdb proposes TRBD2, but this gene call is untestable without DNA. This CDR3 comprises 15 residues. The CDR3 is CASSLGSTPSDEQYF.

The CDR3 reads CASSTTGAPFTDTQYF. V and J are TRBV27 and TRBJ2-3; there is no DNA to check the TCRdb D call of TRBD1. The germline gives CDR1 MNHEY, CDR2 SMNVEV (reference sequence). The CDR3 spans 16 residues.